This entry is about one T cell receptor beta chain. Its antigen is currently unknown. This sample is drawn from a study of chemoradiotherapy in HPV16-positive cancers. Study results and limitations: The functional HPV-specific definition rests on just a couple of HPV16-positive patients.

Germline values: CDR1 MNHEY, CDR2 SMNVEV (reference sequence). V was pared by 3 bases and J by 7 bases, with 7 bases of the junction left unmatched. The CDR3 has 15 residues. The table came from immunoSEQ multiplex PCR; TCRdb's copy has only in-frame clones and leaves some out. Altogether some 35,000 clones are present, 92% being singletons, with the ten largest covering 3.6%. The chain recombines TRBV27 with TRBJ1-4, with 8 bases identical to TRBD1. The sample consisted of blood, taken from a patient who underwent chemoradiotherapy. The clonotype originates from a human donor with HPV-associated anogenital cancer. The CDR3 region is CASSFSGTGGEKLFF. Written as DNA, the CDR3 is TGTGCCAGCAGTTTCTCCGGGACAGGCGGTGAAAAACTGTTTTTT.